This entry lists 26 T cell receptor beta chains sequenced from one sample in a study of regulatory T cells in long-lasting Graves disease. Arm-PCR of CDR3 regions and iRepertoire HTBI primers were the basis on which TCR beta libraries were built. MiXCR, run by TCRdb on the multiplex PCR reads, gives a single entry per CDR3 protein. The profile shows about 450,000 distinct CDR3 sequences, approximately 16% of them singletons. Specified time point: newly diagnosed GD, antithyroid drugs for less than 3 months. With RNA extracted from PBMCs as input, the TCR library was made. Separately, the same data were catalogued under a study of T cells in Graves' hyperthyroidism and ophthalmopathy.

Sequencing was performed on peripheral blood mononuclear cells (PBMCs), taken at new diagnosis, from a patient treated with antithyroid drugs. Receptors originate from a young woman with Graves disease.

This clonotype was seen only once. V gene TRBV10-2 combines with J gene TRBJ2-3; the D is unclear. Germline lookup yields CDR1 WSHSY and CDR2 SAAADI. V lost 7 bases to trimming and J lost 0 bases, with 11 bases between them. The CDR3 totals 14 residues. The CDR3 sequence is CASKQTLSTDTQYF. For the CDR3, the DNA is TGCGCCAGCAAGCAGACACTCAGCACAGATACGCAGTATTTT.

This clonotype was recorded at least ten times. The V gene is TRBV6-1, the J gene TRBJ2-5, with TRBD1 matching over 8 bases. This CDR3 comprises 18 residues. Germline trimming cut 6 bases from V and 1 base from J; bases unmatched to any gene: 16. CDR1 is MNHNS and CDR2 is SASEGT in the germline V gene. CDR3 residues: CASRPDRASEIGQETQYF. In nucleotides, the CDR3 is TGTGCCAGCAGGCCGGACAGGGCGAGTGAGATCGGCCAAGAGACCCAGTACTTC.

This clonotype was seen many times. The chain recombines TRBV30 with TRBJ2-1; D gene unclear. The J call may be wrong; the DNA end is better matched by TRBJ2-4. CDR1 and CDR2 (germline): GTSNPN, SVGIG (reference sequence). The CDR3 is made up of 12 amino acids. The CDR3 spells CASSDAKNIQYF. Here the CDR3 DNA reads TGTGCCAGCAGCGATGCCAAAAACATTCAGTACTTC.

This clonotype was counted only a few times. The rearrangement links TRBV5-5 to TRBJ2-2; D remains unclear. Per the germline V gene, CDR1 is SGHKS and CDR2 is YYEKEE (reference sequence). The germline V and J ends were trimmed by 6 bases and 1 base, with 10 bases remaining between them. The length of the CDR3 is 14 residues. In DNA form, the CDR3 reads TGTGCCAGCACCATCGCCCTGAACACCGGGGAGCTGTTTTTT. Translated, it gives CASTIALNTGELFF.

The chain joins TRBV7-2 to TRBJ1-5, with D possibly being TRBD1 (5 bases). Germline CDR1 is SGHTA and CDR2 is FQGNSA. The CDR3 has 12 amino acids. V lost 5 bases to trimming and J lost 7 bases, with 9 bases between them. The CDR3 bases are TGTGCCAGCAGCCGAGAGGGGCAGCCCCAGCATTTT. It yields the protein CASSREGQPQHF.

The chain employs TRBV27 and TRBJ1-1; no reliable D call. CDR3 size: 12 residues. Germline V gives CDR1 MNHEY, CDR2 SMNVEV (reference sequence). V was trimmed by 5 bases and J by 6 bases, leaving 10 bases between them. CDR3 in amino acids: CASSRPGAEAFF. The CDR3 DNA reads as TGTGCCAGCAGTCGCCCGGGAGCTGAAGCTTTCTTT.

This clonotype was observed at least ten times. This chain connects TRBV11-2 to TRBJ1-2; 7 bases map to TRBD1. The V segment lost 2 bases and the J segment 4 bases; nucleotides outside the gene matches: 16. In germline, CDR1 is SGHAT, CDR2 FQNNGV. CDR3 length equals 18 residues. CDR3 residues: CASSLSFLAGQRTYGYTF. In DNA form, the CDR3 reads TGTGCCAGCAGCTTAAGCTTTCTTGCGGGACAGAGAACCTATGGCTACACCTTC.

CDR3 sequence: CASSDRGLAGSYEQFF. The DNA of the CDR3 is TGTGCCAGCAGTGATCGCGGGCTAGCTGGGTCCTACGAGCAGTTCTTC. The rearrangement uses TRBV6-2 or TRBV6-3 and TRBJ2-3; D is perhaps TRBD2 (5 bases). The better agreement between TRBJ2-1 and the DNA end casts doubt on the J call. Germline values: CDR1 MNHEY, CDR2 SVGEGT. There are 16 residues in the CDR3.

This clonotype showed up just a few times. The J gene is TRBJ2-5, the V gene TRBV19; D uncertain. Germline CDR1 and CDR2: LNHDA and SQIVND (reference sequence). The V gene lost 8 bases and the J gene lost 7 bases, with 17 bases spanning the gap. CDR3 size: 13 residues. The CDR3 is CASDSGPLGTQYF. The CDR3, as DNA: TGTGCCAGTGACTCGGGCCCTTTGGGGACCCAGTACTTC.

This sequence joins TRBV10-3 and TRBJ2-1; 8 nucleotides line up with TRBD2. Trimming cost V 6 bases and J 1 base; bases outside gene matches: 2. CDR1 ENHRY and CDR2 SYGVKD come from the germline V gene. The CDR3 spans 14 residues. The CDR3 loop is CAIRGTRSYNEQFF. CDR3 DNA sequence: TGTGCCATCAGAGGGACTAGGTCCTACAATGAGCAGTTCTTC.

This clonotype was recorded many times. The chain recombines TRBV7-9 with TRBJ2-7; D perhaps matches TRBD1 (5 bases). There are 13 residues in the CDR3. Trimming removed 1 base from V and 3 bases from J, with 7 bases in between. Germline loops: CDR1 SEHNR, CDR2 FQNEAQ (reference sequence). This chain's CDR3 is CASSLDRSYEQYF. CDR3 bases: TGTGCCAGCAGCTTAGACAGGAGCTACGAGCAGTACTTC.

This clonotype was detected many times. V usage is TRBV12-3 or TRBV12-4 and J usage is TRBJ1-1; 10 bases map to TRBD1. The CDR3 is 13 residues long. Losses at the gene ends were 7 bases for V and 4 bases for J; bases not matched to a gene: 3. CDR3 sequence: CASTRQGATEAFF. The CDR3 region has the DNA TGTGCCAGCACCCGACAGGGGGCCACTGAAGCTTTCTTT.

The chain combines TRBV27 with TRBJ1-2; 8 bases agree with TRBD1. V shed 2 bases, J shed 8 bases, and the junction held 10 bases outside the gene matches. This CDR3 comprises 15 residues. Germline assignment: CDR1 MNHEY and CDR2 SMNVEV (reference sequence). The CDR3 DNA sequence: TGTGCCAGCAGTTTAAACGCAGGGGGCGTTGAAGGCTACACCTTC. Protein sequence: CASSLNAGGVEGYTF.

This clonotype was detected only once. This sequence may be a read error, since a much larger clone differs from it by one base. The rearrangement links TRBV3-1 to TRBJ2-5; D assignment may be TRBD1 or TRBD2 (5 bases each). The V gene's germline CDR1 is LGHDT and CDR2 YNNKEL (reference sequence). Trimming cost V 0 bases and J 6 bases, with 17 bases left between them. The CDR3 runs to 16 residues. CDR3 in amino acids: CASSQDKWDPWQTQYF. CDR3 bases: TGTGCCAGCAGCCAAGATAAGTGGGACCCGTGGCAGACCCAGTACTTC.

This clonotype was counted only a few times. This chain connects TRBV4-1 to TRBJ2-3; D gene unclear. Between the trimmed V and J ends, which lost 0 bases and 2 bases, there was a span of 6 bases. The CDR3 extends over 14 amino acids. From germline, CDR1 is MGHRA and CDR2 YSYEKL. CDR3 in DNA: TGCGCCAGCAGCCAAGATCGGCCCACAGATACGCAGTATTTT. Its protein is CASSQDRPTDTQYF.

At least ten counts were recorded for this clonotype. The genes are TRBV6-1 and TRBJ1-5, with a tentative D call TRBD1 (5 bases). The CDR3 spans 16 residues. Germline CDR1 reads MNHNS; CDR2 reads SASEGT. Trimming took off 6 bases at V and 3 bases at J, with 18 bases between the two ends. CDR3 coding DNA: TGTGCCAGCAGCTTCCCTCAGGGAGGCTCCAATCAGCCCCAGCATTTT. It encodes CASSFPQGGSNQPQHF.

The V call is TRBV6-2 or TRBV6-3, the J call TRBJ1-2, with D maybe TRBD1 (5 bases). The germline CDR1 and CDR2 sequences are MNHEY and SVGEGT. The CDR3 is made up of 12 amino acids. V lost 11 bases and J 6 bases, leaving 16 bases between the germline ends. CDR3 DNA: TGTGCCGGATGGGGACGTTCCAATGGCTACACCTTC. Its protein is CAGWGRSNGYTF.

This clonotype was picked up many times. The V gene is TRBV11-2, the J gene TRBJ2-6; D remains ambiguous. CDR3 length: 17 amino acids. Trimming pared 1 base from V and 1 base from J, leaving 11 bases between. Germline CDR1 reads SGHAT; CDR2 reads FQNNGV. Written as DNA, the CDR3 is TGTGCCAGCAGCTTAGGGCCCCTTCAATCTGGGGCCAACGTCCTGACTTTC. Translation gives CASSLGPLQSGANVLTF.

This clonotype was seen repeatedly, ten times or more. V usage is TRBV6-1 and J usage is TRBJ2-2, with TRBD2 matching over 7 bases. The CDR3 is 13 amino acids. CDR1 is MNHNS and CDR2 is SASEGT in the germline V gene. The V gene end was trimmed by 6 bases and the J gene end by 7 bases; junction bases not matched to a gene: 5. CDR3 DNA sequence: TGTGCCAGCAGGCGGGAGTGGGACGGGGAGCTGTTTTTT. It codes for CASRREWDGELFF.

There are many counts of this clonotype. This chain uses TRBV11-2 with TRBJ2-7; TRBD2 agrees at 7 bases. This CDR3 contains 14 residues. Unmatched junction bases numbered 6, after V lost 4 bases and J lost 3 bases. Germline V gives CDR1 SGHAT, CDR2 FQNNGV. In nucleotides, the CDR3 is TGTGCCAGCAGCTACCAGCGGGAATACTACGAGCAGTACTTC. The encoded protein is CASSYQREYYEQYF.

This clonotype was counted a few times. This likely came from a read error, as a far larger clone is one base away. The chain has TRBV20-1 and TRBJ2-3; TRBD1 is a possible D gene (6 bases). The better agreement between TRBJ2-7 and the DNA end casts doubt on the J call. Germline CDR1 reads DFQATT; CDR2 reads SNEGSKA (reference sequence). The CDR3 runs 13 residues. DNA for the CDR3: TGCAGTGCTAGAGATCGCGGACAGAACGAGCAGTACTTC. Its protein is CSARDRGQNEQYF.

In its sample, this clonotype was seen many times. This chain uses TRBV7-2 with TRBJ2-3; D gene unclear. The CDR3 runs to 15 residues. V was shortened by 2 bases and J by 0 bases, with 9 bases between the two germline ends. Germline V CDR1 and CDR2: SGHTA, FQGNSA. The CDR3 protein is CASSLNRRSTDTQYF. CDR3 coding DNA: TGTGCCAGCAGCTTAAATCGGCGGAGCACAGATACGCAGTATTTT.

This clonotype occurred many times. The rearrangement joins TRBV28 to TRBJ1-5; D not resolved. Germline-derived CDR1 and CDR2 are MDHEN and SYDVKM. The germline V and J ends were trimmed by 3 bases and 7 bases, with 13 bases remaining between them. The CDR3 sequence is 14 residues long. DNA for the CDR3: TGTGCCAGCAGTTTTAGTGGGCCGGGGCAGCCCCAGCATTTT. Its protein product is CASSFSGPGQPQHF.

The chain carries TRBV10-1 and TRBJ2-4; D is ambiguous. This CDR3 comprises 14 residues. V dropped 0 bases and J dropped 6 bases, with 9 bases sitting between them. The V gene's germline CDR1 is WNHNN and CDR2 SYGVQD (reference sequence). The DNA of the CDR3 is TGCGCCAGCAGTGAGTCTGTCGCGCGAAACATTCAGTACTTC. Translating gives CASSESVARNIQYF.

The gene calls are TRBV4-2 and TRBJ2-7; 8 bases match TRBD2. This CDR3 is 15 amino acids long. V shed 0 bases and J 7 bases; nucleotides not matched to a gene: 8. Per germline, CDR1 LGHNA and CDR2 YNFKEQ. The CDR3 is CASSQEVAGGFEQYF. As DNA, the CDR3 is TGTGCCAGCAGCCAAGAAGTTGCGGGAGGATTTGAGCAGTACTTC.

This clonotype was counted at least ten times. The rearrangement uses TRBV4-1 and TRBJ2-1; 7 nucleotides match TRBD2. The germline gives CDR1 MGHRA, CDR2 YSYEKL. The CDR3 totals 17 residues. V lost 3 bases, J lost 5 bases, and 13 bases stayed unmatched. CDR3 DNA: TGCGCCAGCAGCCAGCACCGGGCTAGCGGAGGTAACAATGAGCAGTTCTTC. It codes for CASSQHRASGGNNEQFF.